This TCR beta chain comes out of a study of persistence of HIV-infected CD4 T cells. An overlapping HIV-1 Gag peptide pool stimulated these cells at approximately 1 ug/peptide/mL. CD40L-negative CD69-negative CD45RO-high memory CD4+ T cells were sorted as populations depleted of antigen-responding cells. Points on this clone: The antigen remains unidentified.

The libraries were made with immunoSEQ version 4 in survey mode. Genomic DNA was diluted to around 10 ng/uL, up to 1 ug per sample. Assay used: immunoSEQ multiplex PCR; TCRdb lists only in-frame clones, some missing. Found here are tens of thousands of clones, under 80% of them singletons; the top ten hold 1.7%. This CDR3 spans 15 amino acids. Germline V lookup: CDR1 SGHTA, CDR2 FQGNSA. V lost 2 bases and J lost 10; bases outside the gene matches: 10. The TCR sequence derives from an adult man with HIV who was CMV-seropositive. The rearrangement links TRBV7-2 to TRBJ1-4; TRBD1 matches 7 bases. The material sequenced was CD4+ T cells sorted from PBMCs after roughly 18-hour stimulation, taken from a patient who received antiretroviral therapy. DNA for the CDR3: TGTGCCAGCAGCTTACCCCGTGCCGCAGGGGGAAAACTGTTTTTT. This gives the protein CASSLPRAAGGKLFF.